A single sample is the source of the 17 T cell receptor beta chains below, sequenced in a study of control samples from healthy donors and cancer patients. TCRdb's table, derived via immunoSEQ multiplex PCR, lists solely in-frame clones and lacks some. This sample has fewer than 200,000 clones, with about 93% found just once. Sequencing was carried out using blood. The source of these receptors is a man aged 18 to 29 in good health.

The rearrangement uses TRBV18 and TRBJ1-2; maybe TRBD1 (5 bases). CDR3 length: 17 residues. Germline V gene sequence: CDR1 KGHSH, CDR2 LQKENI. V lost 1 base to trimming and J lost 0 bases, with 15 bases between them. CDR3 in DNA: TGTGCCAGCTCACCACTCGACAGTATGATTTCTAACTATGGCTACACCTTC. The encoded protein is CASSPLDSMISNYGYTF.

The CDR3 nucleotides read TGTGCCAGTAGGTGGACAGGGATGAACACTGAAGCTTTCTTT. Protein: CASRWTGMNTEAFF. The chain recombines TRBV19 with TRBJ1-1; 8 bases fit TRBD1. Germline-derived CDR1 and CDR2 are LNHDA and SQIVND (reference sequence). The CDR3 has 14 amino acids. V was pared by 6 bases and J by 0 bases, with 3 bases of the junction left unmatched.

The J gene is TRBJ1-1, the V gene TRBV4-1, with D perhaps matching TRBD1 (5 bases). Germline assignment: CDR1 MGHRA and CDR2 YSYEKL. The CDR3 is 15 amino acids. Deletions cut 0 bases from V and 4 bases from J, with 12 bases between. DNA for the CDR3: TGCGCCAGCAGCCAAGATCATAGGGGTGGCACTGAAGCTTTCTTT. It specifies CASSQDHRGGTEAFF.

The V call is TRBV5-1, the J call TRBJ2-7; no reliable D call. This CDR3 is 16 amino acids long. CDR1 SGHRS and CDR2 YFSETQ come from the germline V gene. The V end lost 0 bases, the J end lost 3 bases, and 16 bases lay between the germline ends. The CDR3 DNA follows: TGCGCCAGCAGCTTGGCAACGAGAACGTACTACTACGAGCAGTACTTC. Encoded protein: CASSLATRTYYYEQYF.

This chain uses TRBV28 with TRBJ1-3, with unresolved D. CDR1 is MDHEN, CDR2 SYDVKM, per germline. This CDR3 has 15 amino acids. The V gene lost 7 bases and the J gene lost 0 bases, with 13 bases spanning the gap. The CDR3 protein is CASILSGGSGNTIYF. CDR3 in DNA: TGTGCCAGCATTCTATCGGGCGGCTCTGGAAACACCATATATTTT. Full variable domain (rest looked up from reference TRBV28 and TRBJ1-3): DVKVTQSSRYLVKRTGEKVFLECVQDMDHENMFWYRQDPGLGLRLIYFSYDVKMKEKGDIPEGYSVSREKKERFSLILESASTNQTSMYLCASILSGGSGNTIYFGEGSWLTVV.

As DNA, the CDR3 is TGTGCCACCAGGTGGTTCCGCGGGGGGCAACCCTACGAGCAGTACTTC. This gives the protein CATRWFRGGQPYEQYF. The gene calls are TRBV15 and TRBJ2-7, with 8 bases lining up with TRBD2. The V and J ends lost 6 bases and 2 bases, in that order; junction bases with no gene match: 12. The CDR3 loop spans 16 amino acids. Germline CDR1 reads LNHNV; CDR2 reads YYDKDF (reference sequence).

DNA of the CDR3: TGTGCCAGCAGCCAAGTAATCGGTCAGGGAACAGATACGCAGTATTTT. Translated: CASSQVIGQGTDTQYF. V and J are TRBV14 and TRBJ2-3; perhaps TRBD1 as D (5 bases). Looked up from germline, CDR1 is SGHDN and CDR2 is FVKESK. V shed 1 base and J shed 3 bases, with 14 bases lying between them. The CDR3 runs to 16 residues.

As to this clone: Its ends do not fully match the called genes, so a read error is possible. The V and J genes are TRBV14 and TRBJ1-4, with D possibly being TRBD1 (5 bases). Per the germline V gene, CDR1 is SGHDN and CDR2 is FVKESK. This CDR3 has 17 residues. The CDR3 DNA is TGTGCCAGCAGTCAAGGAGGCAAACAAGGGGTGAGTGAAAAACTGTTTTTT. It yields the protein CASSQGGKQGVSEKLFF.

This clone was observed a single time. The CDR3, as DNA: TGTGCCAGCAGACCAATTCTAGCCAAAAACATTCAGTACTTC. Amino acid sequence: CASRPILAKNIQYF. The chain joins TRBV28 to TRBJ2-4; no definite D call. This CDR3 is built from 14 residues. Germline loops: CDR1 MDHEN, CDR2 SYDVKM. Trimming stripped 6 bases from V and 0 bases from J, with 9 bases between.

The genes are TRBV18 and TRBJ1-5; perhaps TRBD1 as D (5 bases). Trimming shortened V by 4 bases and J by 6 bases, and 10 bases separated the two germline ends. The germline V gene encodes CDR1 KGHSH and CDR2 LQKENI. CDR3 size: 13 residues. The CDR3 spells CASSLQGSQPQHF. The CDR3 DNA is TGTGCCAGCTCACTCCAGGGAAGTCAGCCCCAGCATTTT.

The chain is built from TRBV18 and TRBJ2-2; D is uncertain. Germline assignment: CDR1 KGHSH and CDR2 LQKENI. The CDR3 extends over 16 amino acids. V lost 1 base to trimming and J lost 1 base, with 10 bases between them. This CDR3 reads CASSPQPAQNTGELFF. CDR3 bases: TGTGCCAGCTCACCACAACCGGCTCAGAACACCGGGGAGCTGTTTTTT.

This clone was found once. The chain carries TRBV29-1 and TRBJ2-3, with D possibly called TRBD1 or TRBD2 (5 bases each). CDR1 is SQVTM, CDR2 ANQGSEA, per germline. The CDR3 covers 13 residues. Trimming cost V 4 bases and J 2 bases, with 10 bases left between them. CDR3 sequence (DNA): TGCAGCGTTGCGGGACGGCACACAGATACGCAGTATTTT. It codes for CSVAGRHTDTQYF.

This rearrangement joins TRBV19 to TRBJ2-1; 10 nucleotides agree with TRBD2. CDR3 length equals 17 residues. Trimming at V came to 6 bases and at J to 4 bases, leaving 12 bases not matched to a gene. Germline CDR1 LNHDA, CDR2 SQIVND (reference sequence). CDR3 nucleotide sequence: TGTGCCAGTAGACGACGAATACGAGCGGGGGGGTACAATGAGCAGTTCTTC. It codes for CASRRRIRAGGYNEQFF.

Only one count was recorded for this clone. The rearrangement uses TRBV6-5 and TRBJ1-5; D not resolved. CDR1 is MNHEY, CDR2 SVGAGI, per germline. CDR3 length equals 14 residues. Trimming left V 9 bases short and J 3 bases short, with 15 bases between. This CDR3 reads CASSRTGNNQPQHF. CDR3 nucleotide sequence: TGTGCCAGTTCCCGGACGGGAAACAATCAGCCCCAGCATTTT.

This chain links TRBV5-4 with TRBJ2-5; perhaps TRBD1 as D (6 bases). The CDR3 is made up of 14 amino acids. V gave up 2 bases and J gave up 5 bases, with 13 bases separating them. Germline CDR1 SGHNT, CDR2 YYREEE (reference sequence). The CDR3, as DNA: TGTGCCAGCAGCTTAGGCAGGGGAACGGAGACCCAGTACTTC. It is translated as CASSLGRGTETQYF.

This chain joins TRBV5-6 and TRBJ2-7; D might be TRBD2 (5 bases). This CDR3 region has 16 residues. Germline V lookup: CDR1 SGHDT, CDR2 YYEEEE. V gave up 1 base and J gave up 0 bases, with 14 bases separating them. CDR3 in amino acids: CASSLSGERISYEQYF. The CDR3, as DNA: TGTGCCAGCAGCTTGAGTGGGGAGCGGATCTCCTACGAGCAGTACTTC. The complete variable domain, with remaining parts taken from reference TRBV5-6 and TRBJ2-7, reads DAGVTQSPTHLIKTRGQQVTLRCSPKSGHDTVSWYQQALGQGPQFIFQYYEEEERQRGNFPDRFSGHQFPNYSSELNVNALLLGDSALYLCASSLSGERISYEQYFGPGTRLTVT.

The gene calls are TRBV5-1 and TRBJ1-1; TRBD1 agrees at 7 bases. V shed 5 bases and J 0 bases; nucleotides not matched to a gene: 10. The CDR3 runs 16 residues. Looked up from germline, CDR1 is SGHRS and CDR2 is YFSETQ. As DNA, the CDR3 is TGCGCCAGCAGACAGGGGAAGGATGGGATGAACACTGAAGCTTTCTTT. It codes for CASRQGKDGMNTEAFF.